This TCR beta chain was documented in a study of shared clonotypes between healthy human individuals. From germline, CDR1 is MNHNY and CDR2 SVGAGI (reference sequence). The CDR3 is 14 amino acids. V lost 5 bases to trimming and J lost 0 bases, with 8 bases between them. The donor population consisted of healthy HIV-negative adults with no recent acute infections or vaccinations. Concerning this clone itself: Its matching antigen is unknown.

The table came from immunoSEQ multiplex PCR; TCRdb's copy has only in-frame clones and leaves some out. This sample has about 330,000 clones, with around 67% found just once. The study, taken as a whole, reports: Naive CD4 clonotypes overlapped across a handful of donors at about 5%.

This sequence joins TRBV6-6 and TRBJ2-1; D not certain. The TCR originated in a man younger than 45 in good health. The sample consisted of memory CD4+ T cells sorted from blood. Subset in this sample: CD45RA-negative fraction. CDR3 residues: CASSPRSSYNEQFF. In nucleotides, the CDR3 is TGTGCCAGCAGTCCCCGTTCCTCCTACAATGAGCAGTTCTTC.